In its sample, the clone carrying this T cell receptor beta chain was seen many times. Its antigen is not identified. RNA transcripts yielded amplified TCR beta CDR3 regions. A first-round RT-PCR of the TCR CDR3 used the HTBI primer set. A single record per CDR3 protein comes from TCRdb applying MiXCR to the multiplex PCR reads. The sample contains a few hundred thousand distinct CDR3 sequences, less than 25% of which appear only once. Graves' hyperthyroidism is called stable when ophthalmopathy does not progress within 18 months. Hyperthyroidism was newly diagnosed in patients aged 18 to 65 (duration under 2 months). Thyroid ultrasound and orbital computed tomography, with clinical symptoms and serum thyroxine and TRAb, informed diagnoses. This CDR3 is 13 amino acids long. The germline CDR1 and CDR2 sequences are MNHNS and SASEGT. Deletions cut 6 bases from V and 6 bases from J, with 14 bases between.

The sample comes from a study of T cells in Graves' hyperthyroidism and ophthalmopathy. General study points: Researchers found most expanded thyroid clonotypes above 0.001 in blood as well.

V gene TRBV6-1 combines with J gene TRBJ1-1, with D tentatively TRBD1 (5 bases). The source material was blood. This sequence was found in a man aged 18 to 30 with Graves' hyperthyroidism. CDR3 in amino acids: CASSPRQQPEAFF. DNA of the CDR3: TGTGCCAGCAGCCCAAGACAGCAGCCTGAAGCTTTCTTT.